This TCR beta chain came from a study of regulatory T cells in long-lasting Graves disease. Across the whole study: For a period under 3 months, newly diagnosed Graves' patients had taken antithyroid drugs.

The CDR3 length is 12 residues. CDR1 is WNHNN and CDR2 is SYGVQD in the germline V gene (reference sequence). V lost 0 bases and J 9 bases, leaving 6 bases between the germline ends. This clonotype has just a few counts. CDR3 regions were amplified by Arm-PCR using iRepertoire HTBI primers to build TCR beta libraries. TCRdb reprocessed the multiplex PCR reads via MiXCR and lists one record per CDR3 protein. The sample lists some 600,000 distinct CDR3 sequences; about 16% were seen once. Stated time point: newly diagnosed GD, antithyroid drugs for less than 3 months. The TCR library was made from RNA extracted from PBMCs. Graves' disease diagnoses used American Thyroid Association guidelines. The same data also went into a second study, on T cells in Graves' hyperthyroidism and ophthalmopathy. From that paper: TCR CDR3 underwent first-round RT-PCR with the HTBI primer set.

The receptor comes from a man younger than 35 with Graves disease. The rearrangement joins TRBV10-1 to TRBJ2-1, with unresolved D. The sample here was peripheral blood mononuclear cells (PBMCs), taken at new diagnosis, from a patient treated with antithyroid drugs. CDR3 loop: CASSESKGEQFF. The CDR3 DNA follows: TGCGCCAGCAGTGAGTCGAAGGGTGAGCAGTTCTTC.